The 23 T cell receptor beta chains below all came from one sample that was sequenced in a study of immune heterogeneity within non-small cell lung tumors. It was a multiplex PCR that amplified TCR beta CDR3, with 32 V and 13 J primers. Using its own MiXCR run on the multiplex PCR reads, TCRdb lists one record per CDR3 protein. The sample yields fewer than 12,000 distinct CDR3 sequences, 27% seen once. Template input was genomic DNA from bulk tumor (roughly 600 ng per sample). Multiple widely separated biopsies were taken from each primary tumor at surgery. Patients underwent curative surgery for untreated, newly diagnosed non-small cell lung cancer. The sequenced sample was lung tumor tissue. The receptor set was obtained from a man aged 50 to 59 with non-small cell lung cancer.

To note about this clonotype: This clone may be a read error of a much larger clone one base away. The rearrangement uses TRBV30 and TRBJ2-7; the D is unclear. This CDR3 comprises 12 residues. V dropped 4 bases and J dropped 11 bases, with 18 bases sitting between them. In germline, CDR1 is GTSNPN, CDR2 SVGIG (reference sequence). The CDR3 reads CAWNQGQVKKYF. The CDR3 nucleotides read TGTGCCTGGAATCAAGGTCAGGTCAAGAAGTACTTC.

This clonotype was seen a few times. Written as DNA, the CDR3 is TGTGCCAGCAGTGAACTCGGCAACACTGAAGCTTTCTTT. This encodes CASSELGNTEAFF. The rearrangement uses TRBV6-1 and TRBJ1-1; D uncertain. CDR1 MNHNS and CDR2 SASEGT come from the germline V gene. The V end lost 2 bases, the J end lost 2 bases, and 6 bases lay between the germline ends. The CDR3 is made up of 13 amino acids.

In regard to this clonotype: This may come from a read error, since a much larger clone is one base off. The CDR3 coding sequence is TGTCCCAGCCAAACCCTAGGGGGCAATCAGCCCCAGCATTTT. Translating gives CPSQTLGGNQPQHF. The gene calls are TRBV2 and TRBJ1-5, with D possibly TRBD1 on 5 matching bases. The CDR3 has 14 amino acids. The germline gives CDR1 SNHLY, CDR2 FYNNEI.

As for this clonotype: Just one base apart from a much larger clone, this may be a read error. V gene TRBV24-1 combines with J gene TRBJ2-7; TRBD1 is a possible D gene (6 bases). From germline, CDR1 is KGHDR and CDR2 SFDVKD. V shed 3 bases and J shed 3 bases, with 8 bases lying between them. The CDR3 is 13 amino acids. The CDR3 here is CATSDGGYYEQYF. For the CDR3, the DNA is TGTGCCACCAGTGATGGGGGCTACTACGAGCAGTACTTC.

About this clonotype itself: A much larger clone lies a single base off, so this may be a read error. This chain joins TRBV20-1 and TRBJ1-4, with D unresolved. Trimming stripped 8 bases from V and 8 bases from J, with 15 bases between. The CDR3 runs to 12 residues. Germline-derived CDR1 and CDR2 are DFQATT and SNEGSKA (reference sequence). CDR3 residues: CSPTGPGEKLFF. CDR3 bases: TGCAGTCCTACCGGGCCGGGCGAAAAACTGTTTTTT.

By share, this clonotype ranks as medium-sized (0.01 to 0.1%). The chain carries TRBV15 and TRBJ2-7, with 7 nucleotides matching TRBD1. The length of the CDR3 is 15 residues. Unmatched junction bases numbered 8, after V lost 3 bases and J lost 3 bases. Germline-derived CDR1 and CDR2 are LNHNV and YYDKDF (reference sequence). CDR3 residues: CATSSPGTAVYEQYF. CDR3 sequence (DNA): TGTGCCACCAGCAGCCCCGGGACAGCCGTCTACGAGCAGTACTTC.

For this clonotype: Just one base apart from a much larger clone, this may be a read error. This rearrangement joins TRBV10-3 to TRBJ2-7; TRBD2 aligns across 8 bases. The CDR3 totals 16 residues. V shed 11 bases, J shed 4 bases, and the junction held 19 bases outside the gene matches. Germline V lookup: CDR1 ENHRY, CDR2 SYGVKD. The CDR3: CAGLANSGTSGYEQYF. The CDR3 DNA reads as TGTGCCGGCCTGGCGAATTCCGGGACTAGTGGGTACGAGCAGTACTTC.

The gene calls are TRBV24-1 and TRBJ2-6; 7 bases align to TRBD1. Germline V lookup: CDR1 KGHDR, CDR2 SFDVKD. V shed 2 bases and J 4 bases; nucleotides not matched to a gene: 10. This CDR3 has 18 residues. In nucleotides, the CDR3 is TGTGCCACCAGTGATTCATGGGCAGGGGGAGCAGGGGCCAACGTCCTGACTTTC. This gives the protein CATSDSWAGGAGANVLTF.

Details on this clonotype: This could be a read error, since a much larger clone is one nucleotide away. V gene TRBV28 combines with J gene TRBJ2-1; D tentatively fits TRBD1 or TRBD2 (6 bases each). The germline V gene encodes CDR1 MDHEN and CDR2 SYDVKM. V lost 10 bases to trimming and J lost 6 bases, with 16 bases between them. The CDR3 is 13 amino acids. CDR3 nucleotides: TGTGCCAACAGCCCCGGAGGGGGCAATGAGCAGTTCTTC. The encoded protein is CANSPGGGNEQFF.

This clonotype rates as medium-sized. The rearrangement links TRBV19 to TRBJ1-2; 7 positions match TRBD1. V lost 3 bases to trimming and J lost 8 bases; unmatched junction nucleotides: 15. CDR3 length equals 16 residues. Germline CDR1 LNHDA, CDR2 SQIVND (reference sequence). This CDR3 reads CASSIIVGTASSGYTF. The CDR3 nucleotides are TGTGCCAGTAGTATCATTGTTGGGACAGCCAGTAGCGGCTACACCTTC.

In this sample, this clonotype is medium-sized. The chain employs TRBV7-2 and TRBJ2-3; TRBD2 is a possible D gene (5 bases). V dropped 1 base and J dropped 6 bases, with 8 bases sitting between them. The CDR3 sequence is 13 residues long. Germline CDR1 is SGHTA and CDR2 is FQGNSA. As DNA, the CDR3 is TGTGCCAGCAGCTTAGTAGGGAGCGATACGCAGTATTTT. This gives the protein CASSLVGSDTQYF.

A few counts support this clonotype. V and J are TRBV20-1 and TRBJ1-1, with D possibly being TRBD1 (5 bases). Between the trimmed V and J ends, which lost 2 bases and 0 bases, there was a span of 10 bases. The CDR3 consists of 14 residues. Per the germline V gene, CDR1 is DFQATT and CDR2 is SNEGSKA (reference sequence). The CDR3 spells CSARRGAMNTEAFF. The CDR3, as DNA: TGCAGTGCTAGAAGGGGAGCTATGAACACTGAAGCTTTCTTT.

The sample holds many counts of this clonotype. This chain links TRBV14 with TRBJ2-2; 7 positions agree with TRBD1. Germline V gene sequence: CDR1 SGHDN, CDR2 FVKESK. The trim removed 4 bases at V and 3 bases at J, leaving 5 bases unmatched. The CDR3 is made up of 15 amino acids. The CDR3 DNA reads as TGTGCCAGCAGCCGCCGACAGGGTCACACCGGGGAGCTGTTTTTT. Translation: CASSRRQGHTGELFF.

The rearrangement uses TRBV2 and TRBJ2-5, with 8 bases fitting TRBD1. Germline loops: CDR1 SNHLY, CDR2 FYNNEI. The CDR3 is 13 amino acids. The junction had 7 bases not matched to a gene; V was cut back by 9 bases and J by 4 bases. The CDR3 spells CASQTGVGETQYF. The DNA of the CDR3 is TGTGCCAGTCAGACAGGGGTGGGAGAGACCCAGTACTTC.

To note about this clonotype: A single base separates this from a much larger clone, so it may be a read error. The chain has TRBV28 and TRBJ2-1, with 8 nucleotides matching TRBD2. From germline, CDR1 is MDHEN and CDR2 SYDVKM. The CDR3 has 18 amino acids. Losses at the gene ends were 6 bases for V and 4 bases for J; bases not matched to a gene: 17. The CDR3: CASSTLRVLADFYNEQFF. Here the CDR3 DNA reads TGTGCCAGCAGCACCCTCCGTGTACTAGCGGATTTTTACAATGAGCAGTTCTTC.

By share, this clonotype ranks as medium-sized. The rearrangement links TRBV7-2 to TRBJ2-7; 7 bases fit TRBD2. Germline-derived CDR1 and CDR2 are SGHTA and FQGNSA. This CDR3 has 13 amino acids. V lost 5 bases to trimming and J lost 5 bases; unmatched junction nucleotides: 6. The CDR3 sequence: CASSQGGGDEQYF. The CDR3 DNA reads as TGTGCCAGCAGCCAAGGCGGGGGTGACGAGCAGTACTTC.

By share of the sample, this clonotype is medium-sized. This chain links TRBV12-3 or TRBV12-4 with TRBJ2-1, with TRBD2 identical over 9 bases. With 6 bases clipped from V and 6 bases from J, the junction kept 6 bases outside the gene matches. This CDR3 has 14 amino acids. The CDR3: CASSHGLASNEQFF. CDR3 bases: TGTGCCAGCAGCCATGGACTAGCGTCCAATGAGCAGTTCTTC.

V is TRBV7-6 and J is TRBJ1-6; D unclear. This CDR3 contains 16 residues. Germline assignment: CDR1 SGHVS and CDR2 FNYEAQ. The germline V and J ends were trimmed by 0 bases and 10 bases, with 16 bases remaining between them. CDR3 in amino acids: CASSLATDVWSSPLHF. The CDR3 region has the DNA TGTGCCAGCAGCTTAGCGACGGATGTGTGGAGCTCACCCCTCCACTTT.

Within the sample, this clonotype is medium-sized. The rearrangement uses TRBV2 and TRBJ1-4; 8 nucleotides match TRBD1. The CDR3 length is 15 residues. From germline, CDR1 is SNHLY and CDR2 FYNNEI. With V trimmed by 5 bases and J by 6 bases, 8 bases remained unmatched. CDR3: CASSIRTGIDEKLFF. The CDR3 nucleotides read TGTGCCAGCAGTATCAGGACAGGGATAGATGAAAAACTGTTTTTT.

Regarding this clonotype: A much larger clone differs from this one at a single base, so this may be a read error. J is TRBJ2-1 and V is TRBV2; 9 bases line up with TRBD1. The CDR3 is 12 residues long. The J segment lost 14 bases and the V segment lost 8 bases, leaving 10 bases of the junction unmatched. CDR1 and CDR2 from the germline V gene are SNHLY and FYNNEI. CDR3 in DNA: TGTGCCAGCTGTGTTACCGGGACAGGGAAGTTCTTC. It specifies CASCVTGTGKFF.

Points on this clonotype: The junction departs from the called germline gene at one end, perhaps through a read error. This chain connects TRBV6-2 or TRBV6-3 to TRBJ1-3; no reliable D call. This CDR3 is 12 amino acids long. CDR1 is MNHEY and CDR2 is SVGEGT in the germline V gene. CDR3 sequence: CASSYSGNTVYF. CDR3 nucleotide sequence: TGTGCCAGCAGTTACTCTGGAAACACCGTATATTTT.

In its sample, this clonotype was seen many times. The rearrangement links TRBV30 to TRBJ2-3, with 9 bases fitting TRBD2. Unmatched junction bases numbered 4, after V lost 0 bases and J lost 6 bases. The CDR3 is 14 residues long. The V gene's germline CDR1 is GTSNPN and CDR2 SVGIG (reference sequence). For the CDR3, the DNA is TGTGCCTGGAGTGTGGGACTAGCTTCCGATACGCAGTATTTT. Translation gives CAWSVGLASDTQYF.

On this clonotype itself: This may stem from a read error, because a much larger clone lies one nucleotide away. The chain joins TRBV2 to TRBJ1-6; no definite D call. CDR1 is SNHLY and CDR2 is FYNNEI in the germline V gene. The CDR3 runs to 13 residues. The CDR3 region is CASTKAGNSPHHF. The CDR3 coding sequence is TGTGCCAGCACCAAGGCGGGGAATTCACCCCACCACTTT.